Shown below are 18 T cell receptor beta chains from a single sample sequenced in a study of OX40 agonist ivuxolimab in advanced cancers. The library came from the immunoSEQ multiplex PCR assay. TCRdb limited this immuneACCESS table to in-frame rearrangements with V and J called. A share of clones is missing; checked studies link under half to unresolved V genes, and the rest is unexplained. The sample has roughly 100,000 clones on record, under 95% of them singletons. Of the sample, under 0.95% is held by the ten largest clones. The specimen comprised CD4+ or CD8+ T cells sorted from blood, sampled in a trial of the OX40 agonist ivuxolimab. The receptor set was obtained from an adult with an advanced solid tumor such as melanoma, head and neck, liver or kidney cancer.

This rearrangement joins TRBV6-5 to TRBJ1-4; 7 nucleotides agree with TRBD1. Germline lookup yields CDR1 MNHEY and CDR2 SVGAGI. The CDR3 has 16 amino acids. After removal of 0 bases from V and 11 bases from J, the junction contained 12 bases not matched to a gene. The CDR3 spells CASSYSIGDSGGKLFF. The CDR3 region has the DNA TGTGCCAGCAGTTACTCGATTGGGGACAGCGGAGGGAAACTGTTTTTT.

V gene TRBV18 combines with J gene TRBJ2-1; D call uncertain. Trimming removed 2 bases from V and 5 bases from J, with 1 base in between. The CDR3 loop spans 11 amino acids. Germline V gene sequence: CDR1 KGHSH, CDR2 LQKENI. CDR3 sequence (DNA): TGTGCCAGCTCACCAAACAATGAGCAGTTCTTC. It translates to CASSPNNEQFF.

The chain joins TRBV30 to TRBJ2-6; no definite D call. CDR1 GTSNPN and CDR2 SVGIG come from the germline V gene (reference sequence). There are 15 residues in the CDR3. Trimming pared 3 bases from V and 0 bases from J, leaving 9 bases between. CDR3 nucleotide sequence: TGTGCCTGGAGGGTGGGCAGCTCTGGGGCCAACGTCCTGACTTTC. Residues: CAWRVGSSGANVLTF.

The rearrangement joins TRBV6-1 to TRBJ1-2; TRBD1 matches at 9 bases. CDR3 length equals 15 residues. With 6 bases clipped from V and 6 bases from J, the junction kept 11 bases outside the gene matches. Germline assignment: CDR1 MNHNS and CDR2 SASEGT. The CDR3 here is CASRFPGQGEHGYTF. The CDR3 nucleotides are TGTGCCAGCAGGTTCCCGGGACAGGGAGAGCATGGCTACACCTTC.

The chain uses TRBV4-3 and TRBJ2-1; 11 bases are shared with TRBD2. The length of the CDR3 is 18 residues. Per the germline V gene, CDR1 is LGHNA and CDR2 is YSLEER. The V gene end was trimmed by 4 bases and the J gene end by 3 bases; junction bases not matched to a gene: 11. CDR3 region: CASSPFLAGGPDYNEQFF. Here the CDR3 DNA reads TGCGCCAGCAGCCCTTTCCTAGCGGGAGGACCAGACTACAATGAGCAGTTCTTC.

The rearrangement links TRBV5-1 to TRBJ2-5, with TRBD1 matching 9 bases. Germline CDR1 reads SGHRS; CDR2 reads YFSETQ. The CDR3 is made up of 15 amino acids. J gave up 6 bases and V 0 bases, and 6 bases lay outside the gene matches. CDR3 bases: TGCGCCAGCAGCTTGGAGGGACAGGGAGAGAAGACCCAGTACTTC. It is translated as CASSLEGQGEKTQYF.

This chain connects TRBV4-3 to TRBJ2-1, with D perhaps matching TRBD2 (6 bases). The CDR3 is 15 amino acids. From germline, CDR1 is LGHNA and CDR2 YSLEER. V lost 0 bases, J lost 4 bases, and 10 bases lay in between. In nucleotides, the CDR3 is TGCGCCAGCAGCCAAGATTTCGGACTATACAATGAGCAGTTCTTC. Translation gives CASSQDFGLYNEQFF.

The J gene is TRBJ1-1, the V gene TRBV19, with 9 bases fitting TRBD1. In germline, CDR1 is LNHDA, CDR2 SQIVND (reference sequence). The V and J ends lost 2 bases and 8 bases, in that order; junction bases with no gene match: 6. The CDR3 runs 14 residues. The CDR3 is CASSIQGGTGEAFF. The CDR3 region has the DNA TGTGCCAGTAGTATACAAGGCGGGACAGGGGAAGCTTTCTTT.

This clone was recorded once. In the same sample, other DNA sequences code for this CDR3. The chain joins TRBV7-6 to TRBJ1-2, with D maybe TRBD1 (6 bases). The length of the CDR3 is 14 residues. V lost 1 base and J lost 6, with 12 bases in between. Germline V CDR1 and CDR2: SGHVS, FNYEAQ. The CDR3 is CASSLGTVNDGYTF. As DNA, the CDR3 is TGTGCCAGCAGCTTAGGGACAGTGAACGATGGCTACACCTTC.

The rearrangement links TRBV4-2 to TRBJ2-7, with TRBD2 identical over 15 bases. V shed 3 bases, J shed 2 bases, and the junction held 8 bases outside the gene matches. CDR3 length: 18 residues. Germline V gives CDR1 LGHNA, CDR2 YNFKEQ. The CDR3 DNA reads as TGTGCCAGCAGCCAGCCCGGGACTAGCGGGAGGCCTACCTACGAGCAGTACTTC. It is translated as CASSQPGTSGRPTYEQYF.

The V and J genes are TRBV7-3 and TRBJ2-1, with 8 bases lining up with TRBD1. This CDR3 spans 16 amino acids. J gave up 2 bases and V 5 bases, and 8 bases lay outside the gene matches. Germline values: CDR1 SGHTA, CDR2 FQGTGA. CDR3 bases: TGTGCCAGCAGCAACAGGGGGAGATCTGCCTACAATGAGCAGTTCTTC. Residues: CASSNRGRSAYNEQFF. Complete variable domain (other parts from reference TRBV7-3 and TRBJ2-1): GAGVSQTPSNKVTEKGKYVELRCDPISGHTALYWYRQSLGQGPEFLIYFQGTGAADDSGLPNDRFFAVRPEGSVSTLKIQRTERGDSAVYLCASSNRGRSAYNEQFFGPGTRLTVL.

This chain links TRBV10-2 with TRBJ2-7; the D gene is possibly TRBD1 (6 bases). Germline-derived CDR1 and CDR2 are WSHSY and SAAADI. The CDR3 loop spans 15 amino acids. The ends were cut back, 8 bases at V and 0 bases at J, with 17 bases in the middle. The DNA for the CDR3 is TGCGCCAGCCATCCCCGACAGGACCTCTCCTACGAGCAGTACTTC. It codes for CASHPRQDLSYEQYF.

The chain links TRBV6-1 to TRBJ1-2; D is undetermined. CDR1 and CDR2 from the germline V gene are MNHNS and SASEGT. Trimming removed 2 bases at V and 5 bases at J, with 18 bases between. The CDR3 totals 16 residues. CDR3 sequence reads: CASSENFRRQTYGYTF. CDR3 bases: TGTGCCAGCAGTGAAAATTTTAGGCGTCAGACTTATGGCTACACCTTC.

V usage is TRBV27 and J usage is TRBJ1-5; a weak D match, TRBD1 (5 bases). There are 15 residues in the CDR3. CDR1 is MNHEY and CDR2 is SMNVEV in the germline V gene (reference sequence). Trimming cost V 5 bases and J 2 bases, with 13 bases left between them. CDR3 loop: CASSPGLDGNQPQHF. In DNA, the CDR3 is TGTGCCAGCAGTCCGGGACTCGACGGCAATCAGCCCCAGCATTTT.

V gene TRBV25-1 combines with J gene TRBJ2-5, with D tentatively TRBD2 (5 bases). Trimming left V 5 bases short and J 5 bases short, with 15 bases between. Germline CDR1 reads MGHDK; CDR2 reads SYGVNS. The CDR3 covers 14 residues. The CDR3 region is CASSNPGTMETQYF. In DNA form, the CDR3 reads TGTGCCAGCAGTAACCCGGGAACGATGGAGACCCAGTACTTC.

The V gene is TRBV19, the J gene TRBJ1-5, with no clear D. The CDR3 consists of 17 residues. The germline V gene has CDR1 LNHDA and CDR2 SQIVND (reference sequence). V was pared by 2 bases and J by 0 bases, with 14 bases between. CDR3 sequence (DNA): TGTGCCAGTAGTATAAATGTCGGGGATTATAGCAATCAGCCCCAGCATTTT. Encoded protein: CASSINVGDYSNQPQHF.

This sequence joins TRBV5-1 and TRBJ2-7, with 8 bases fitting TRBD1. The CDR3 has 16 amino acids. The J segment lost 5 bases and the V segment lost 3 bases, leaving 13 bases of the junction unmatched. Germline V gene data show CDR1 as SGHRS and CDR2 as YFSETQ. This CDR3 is CASSSDRARSINEQYF. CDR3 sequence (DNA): TGCGCCAGCAGCTCGGACAGGGCGAGAAGTATAAACGAGCAGTACTTC. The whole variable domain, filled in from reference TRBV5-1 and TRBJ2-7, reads KAGVTQTPRYLIKTRGQQVTLSCSPISGHRSVSWYQQTPGQGLQFLFEYFSETQRNKGNFPGRFSGRQFSNSRSEMNVSTLELGDSALYLCASSSDRARSINEQYFGPGTRLTVT.

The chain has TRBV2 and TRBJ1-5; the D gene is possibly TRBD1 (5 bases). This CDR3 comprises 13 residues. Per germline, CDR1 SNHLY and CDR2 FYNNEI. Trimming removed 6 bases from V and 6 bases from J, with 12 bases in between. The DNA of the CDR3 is TGTGCCAGCAGGTGGGACTTGGGTCAGCCCCAGCATTTT. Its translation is CASRWDLGQPQHF. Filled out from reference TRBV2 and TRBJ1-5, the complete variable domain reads EPEVTQTPSHQVTQMGQEVILRCVPISNHLYFYWYRQILGQKVEFLVSFYNNEISEKSEIFDDQFSVERPDGSNFTLKIRSTKLEDSAMYFCASRWDLGQPQHFGDGTRLSIL.